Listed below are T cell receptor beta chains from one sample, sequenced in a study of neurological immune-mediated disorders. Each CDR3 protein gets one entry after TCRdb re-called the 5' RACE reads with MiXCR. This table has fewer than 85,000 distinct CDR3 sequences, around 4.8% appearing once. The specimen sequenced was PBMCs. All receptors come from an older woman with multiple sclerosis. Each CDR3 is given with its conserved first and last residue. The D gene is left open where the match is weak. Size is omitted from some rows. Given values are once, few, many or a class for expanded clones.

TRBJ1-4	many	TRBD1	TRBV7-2	TGTGCCAGCAGCCCCCAAGGTGGAGGGGGCGCGGAAAAACTGTTTTTT	CASSPQGGGGAEKLFF
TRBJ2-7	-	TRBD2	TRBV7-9	TGTGCCAGCAGCCCCGAGGGTGGTAGCGGGAGGGCCTACGAGCAGTACTTC	CASSPEGGSGRAYEQYF
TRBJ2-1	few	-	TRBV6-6	TGTGCCAGCGGTGACGGGAGAACAGTGTGGTACAATGAGCAGTTCTTC	CASGDGRTVWYNEQFF
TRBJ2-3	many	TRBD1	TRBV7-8	TGTGCCAGCAGTATGGACAGGGGCACAGATACGCAGTATTTT	CASSMDRGTDTQYF
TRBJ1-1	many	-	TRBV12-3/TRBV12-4	TGTGCCAGCAGTGTAAAGGAACTTACTGAAGCTTTCTTT	CASSVKELTEAFF
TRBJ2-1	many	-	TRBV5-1	TGCGCCAGCAGCTTGGCCCTTTACAATGAGCAGTTCTTC	CASSLALYNEQFF
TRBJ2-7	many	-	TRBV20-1	TGCAGTGCTAGAATACCCGGGGCCCTCTCCGGCGAGCAGTACTTC	CSARIPGALSGEQYF
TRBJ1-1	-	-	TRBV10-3	TGTGCCATCGGAAACGGGGGGCCTGAAGCTTTCTTT	CAIGNGGPEAFF
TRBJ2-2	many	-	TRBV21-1	TGTGCCAGCAGCAAACCGGGACTAGCGACTGGGTGCCTGGGTACCGGGGAGCTGTTTTTT	CASSKPGLATGCLGTGELFF
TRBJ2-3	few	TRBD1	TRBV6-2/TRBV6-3	TGTGCCAGCAGAAGGGACAGGGGGACGTCAGATACGCAGTATTTT	CASRRDRGTSDTQYF
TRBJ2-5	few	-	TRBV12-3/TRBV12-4	TGTGCCAGCAGTACCCTAGCGTTGGAGACCCAGTACTTC	CASSTLALETQYF
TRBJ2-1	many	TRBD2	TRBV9	TGTGCCAGCAGCCTCGAGGGGACTAGCGGGACTGAGCAGTTCTTC	CASSLEGTSGTEQFF
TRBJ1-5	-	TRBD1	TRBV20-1	TGCAGTGCTAGAGATCCAAGGGGACAGGGTCGTCAGCCCCAGCATTTT	CSARDPRGQGRQPQHF
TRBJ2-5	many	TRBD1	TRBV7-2	TGTGCCAGCAGCTTCAAGACCCCCGGGACAGGGGCCGAAGAGACCCAGTACTTC	CASSFKTPGTGAEETQYF
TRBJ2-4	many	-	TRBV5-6	TGTGCCAGCAGTTTAAGGGAAAACATTCAGTACTTC	CASSLRENIQYF
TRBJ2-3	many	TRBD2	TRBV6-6	TGTGCCAGCAGGGCTAGCGGCAGCACAGATACGCAGTATTTT	CASRASGSTDTQYF
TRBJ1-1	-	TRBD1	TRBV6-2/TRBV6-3	TGTGCCAGCAGCCCGATTACCGGGACAGGGTACACTGAAGCTTTCTTT	CASSPITGTGYTEAFF
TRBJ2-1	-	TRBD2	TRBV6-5	TGTGCCAGCAGGGATCTAGCGGGAAGCTCCTACAATGAGCAGTTCTTC	CASRDLAGSSYNEQFF
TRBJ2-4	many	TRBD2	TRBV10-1	TGCGCCAGCAGTCCCAGCGGGAGAGGGAACATTCAGTACTTC	CASSPSGRGNIQYF
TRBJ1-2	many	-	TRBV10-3	TGTGCCATCACCAAAGGGGAATCGGGCTATGGCTACACCTTC	CAITKGESGYGYTF
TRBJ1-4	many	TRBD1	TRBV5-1	TGCGCCAGCAGCTCGGGGGACAGGGTGATCAAAAATGAAAAACTGTTTTTT	CASSSGDRVIKNEKLFF
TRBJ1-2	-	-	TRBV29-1	TGCAGCGTTGATCCCGAAAACTATGGCTACACCTTC	CSVDPENYGYTF
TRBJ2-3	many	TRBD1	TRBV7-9	TGTGCCAGCAGCCGACAGGGGCCTAGCACAGATACGCAGTATTTT	CASSRQGPSTDTQYF
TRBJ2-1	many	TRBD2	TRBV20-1	TGCAGTGCTAGAAGGTTAGCGGGTCAGAATGAGCAGTTCTTC	CSARRLAGQNEQFF
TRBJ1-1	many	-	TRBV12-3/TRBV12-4	TGTGCCAGCAGTTCCGTCGCCGGGGTGGTCACTGAAGCTTTCTTT	CASSSVAGVVTEAFF
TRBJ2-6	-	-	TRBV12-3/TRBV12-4	TGTGCCAACAGCCTGGACCAGGGGACGGGGGCCAACGTCCTGACTTTC	CANSLDQGTGANVLTF